This T cell receptor (beta chain) is from a study of blood T cell repertoires in COVID-19. Turning to the study itself: Samples came from the United States, Italy and Spain, spanning acute and convalescent COVID-19.

Original processing notes: The authors estimated nucleated cell counts from reference gene primer amplification. Assay used: immunoSEQ multiplex PCR; TCRdb lists only in-frame clones, some missing. Clone size and V and J calls were adopted from that table, with D and trimming inferred from the DNA. This table has 110,000 to 150,000 clones, approximately 82% appearing once. This CDR3 spans 14 amino acids. Trimming took 4 bases from V and 6 from J; bases not matched to a gene: 6. Germline V lookup: CDR1 SGHDT, CDR2 YYEEEE. The gene calls are TRBV5-6 and TRBJ1-3; TRBD1 aligns across 8 bases. The TCR sequence derives from a man aged 55 to 70 with active or convalescent COVID-19. Sequences were obtained from peripheral blood. The CDR3 region is CASSQDRVVNTIYF. The CDR3 DNA sequence: TGTGCCAGCAGCCAGGACAGGGTGGTAAACACCATATATTTT. Full variable domain (missing parts from reference TRBV5-6 and TRBJ1-3): DAGVTQSPTHLIKTRGQQVTLRCSPKSGHDTVSWYQQALGQGPQFIFQYYEEEERQRGNFPDRFSGHQFPNYSSELNVNALLLGDSALYLCASSQDRVVNTIYFGEGSWLTVV.